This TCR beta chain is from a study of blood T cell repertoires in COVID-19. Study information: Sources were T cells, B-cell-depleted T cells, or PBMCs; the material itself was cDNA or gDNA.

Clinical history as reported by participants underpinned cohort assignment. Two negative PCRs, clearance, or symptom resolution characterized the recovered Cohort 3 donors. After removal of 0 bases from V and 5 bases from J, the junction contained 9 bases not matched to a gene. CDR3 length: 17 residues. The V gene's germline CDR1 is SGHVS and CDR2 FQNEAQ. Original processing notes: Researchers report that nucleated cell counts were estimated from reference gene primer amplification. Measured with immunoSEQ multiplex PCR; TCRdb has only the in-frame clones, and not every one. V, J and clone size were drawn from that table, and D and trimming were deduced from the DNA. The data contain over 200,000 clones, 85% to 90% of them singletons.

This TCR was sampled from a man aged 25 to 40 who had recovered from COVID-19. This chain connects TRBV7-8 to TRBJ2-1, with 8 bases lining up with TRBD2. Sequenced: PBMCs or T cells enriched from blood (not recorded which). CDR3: CASSLAGLGSPNNEQFF. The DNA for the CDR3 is TGTGCCAGCAGCTTAGCGGGACTAGGGTCTCCTAACAATGAGCAGTTCTTC.